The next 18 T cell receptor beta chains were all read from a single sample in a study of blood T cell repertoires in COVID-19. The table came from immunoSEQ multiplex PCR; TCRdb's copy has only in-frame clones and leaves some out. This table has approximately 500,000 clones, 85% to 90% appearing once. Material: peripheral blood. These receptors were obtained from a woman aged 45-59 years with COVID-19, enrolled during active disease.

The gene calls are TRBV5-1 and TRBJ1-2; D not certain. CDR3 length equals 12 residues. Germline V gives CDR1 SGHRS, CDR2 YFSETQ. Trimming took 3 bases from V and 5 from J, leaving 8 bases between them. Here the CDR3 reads CASSSTAYGYTF. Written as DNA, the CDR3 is TGCGCCAGCAGCTCTACAGCTTATGGCTACACCTTC.

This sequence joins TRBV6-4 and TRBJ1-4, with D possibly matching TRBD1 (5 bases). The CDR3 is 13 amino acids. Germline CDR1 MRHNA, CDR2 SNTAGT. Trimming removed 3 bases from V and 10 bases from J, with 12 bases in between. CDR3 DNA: TGTGCCAGCAGTGAGGCAGCGGGGGGAAAACTGTTTTTT. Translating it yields CASSEAAGGKLFF.

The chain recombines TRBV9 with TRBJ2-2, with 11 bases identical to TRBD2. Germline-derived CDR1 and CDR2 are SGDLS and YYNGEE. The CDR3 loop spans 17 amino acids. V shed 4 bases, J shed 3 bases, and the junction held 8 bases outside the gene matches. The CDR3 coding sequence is TGTGCCAGCAGCACCCGCTTACTAGCGGGGGACACCGGGGAGCTGTTTTTT. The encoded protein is CASSTRLLAGDTGELFF.

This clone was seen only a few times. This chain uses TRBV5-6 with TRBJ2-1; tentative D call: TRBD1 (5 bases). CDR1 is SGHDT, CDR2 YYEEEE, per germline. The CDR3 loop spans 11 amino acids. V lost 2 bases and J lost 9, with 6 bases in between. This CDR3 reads CASSFQGEQFF. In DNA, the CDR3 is TGTGCCAGCAGCTTTCAGGGTGAGCAGTTCTTC.

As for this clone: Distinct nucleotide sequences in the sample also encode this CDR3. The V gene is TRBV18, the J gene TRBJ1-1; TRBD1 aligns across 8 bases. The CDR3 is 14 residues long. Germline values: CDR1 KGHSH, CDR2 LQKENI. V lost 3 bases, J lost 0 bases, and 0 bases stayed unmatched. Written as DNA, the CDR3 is TGTGCCAGCTCACCGACAGGGGTGAACACTGAAGCTTTCTTT. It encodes CASSPTGVNTEAFF.

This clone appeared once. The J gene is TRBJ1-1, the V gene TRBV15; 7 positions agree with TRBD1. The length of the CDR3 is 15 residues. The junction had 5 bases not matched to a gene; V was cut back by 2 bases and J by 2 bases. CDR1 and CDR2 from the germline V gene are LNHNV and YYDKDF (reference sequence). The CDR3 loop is CATSRLRTGNTEAFF. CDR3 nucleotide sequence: TGTGCCACCAGCAGATTACGGACAGGCAACACTGAAGCTTTCTTT. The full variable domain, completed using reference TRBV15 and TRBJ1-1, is DAMVIQNPRYQVTQFGKPVTLSCSQTLNHNVMYWYQQKSSQAPKLLFHYYDKDFNNEADTPDNFQSRRPNTSFCFLDIRSPGLGDTAMYLCATSRLRTGNTEAFFGQGTRLTVV.

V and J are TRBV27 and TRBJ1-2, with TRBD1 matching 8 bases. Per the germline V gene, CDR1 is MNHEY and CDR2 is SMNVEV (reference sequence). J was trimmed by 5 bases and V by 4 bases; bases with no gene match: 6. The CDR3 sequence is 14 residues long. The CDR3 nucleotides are TGTGCCAGCAGTTCCGGACAGGGATGGTATGGCTACACCTTC. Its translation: CASSSGQGWYGYTF.

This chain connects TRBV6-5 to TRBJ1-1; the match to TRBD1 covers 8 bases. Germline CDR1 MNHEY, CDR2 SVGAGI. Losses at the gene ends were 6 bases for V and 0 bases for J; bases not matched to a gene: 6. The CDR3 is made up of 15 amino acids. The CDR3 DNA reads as TGTGCCAGCAGCAAAGGACAGGGCTTGAACACTGAAGCTTTCTTT. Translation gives CASSKGQGLNTEAFF.

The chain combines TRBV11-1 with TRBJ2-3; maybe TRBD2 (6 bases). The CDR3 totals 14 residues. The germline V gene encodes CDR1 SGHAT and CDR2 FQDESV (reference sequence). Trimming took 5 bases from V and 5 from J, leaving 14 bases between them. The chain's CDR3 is CASSPRTKRDTQYF. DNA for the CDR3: TGTGCCAGCAGCCCGCGGACTAAACGAGATACGCAGTATTTT.

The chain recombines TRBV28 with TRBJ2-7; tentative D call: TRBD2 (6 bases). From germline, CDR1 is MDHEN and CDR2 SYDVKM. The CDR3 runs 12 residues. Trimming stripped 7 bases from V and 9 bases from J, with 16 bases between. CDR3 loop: CASTPARGGQYF. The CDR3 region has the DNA TGTGCCAGCACCCCGGCGCGGGGAGGGCAGTACTTC.

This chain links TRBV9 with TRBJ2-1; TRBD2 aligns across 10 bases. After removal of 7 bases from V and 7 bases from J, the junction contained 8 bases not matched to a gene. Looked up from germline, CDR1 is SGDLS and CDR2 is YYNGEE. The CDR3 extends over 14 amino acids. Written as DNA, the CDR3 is TGTGCCAGCCGGGATAGCGGGGGGTCGAATGAGCAGTTCTTC. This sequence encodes CASRDSGGSNEQFF.

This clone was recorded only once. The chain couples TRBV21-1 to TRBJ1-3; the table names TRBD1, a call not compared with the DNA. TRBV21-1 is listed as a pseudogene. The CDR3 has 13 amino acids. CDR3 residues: CASSKDQERTIYF. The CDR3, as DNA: TGTGCCAGCAGCAAAGACCAGGAACGCACCATATATTTT.

CDR3 protein: CAWSGWQYTEAFF. Here the CDR3 DNA reads TGTGCCTGGAGTGGGTGGCAGTACACTGAAGCTTTCTTT. The chain employs TRBV30 and TRBJ1-1; D call uncertain. The CDR3 has 13 residues. Trimming removed 1 base at V and 3 bases at J, with 9 bases between. Per the germline V gene, CDR1 is GTSNPN and CDR2 is SVGIG (reference sequence).

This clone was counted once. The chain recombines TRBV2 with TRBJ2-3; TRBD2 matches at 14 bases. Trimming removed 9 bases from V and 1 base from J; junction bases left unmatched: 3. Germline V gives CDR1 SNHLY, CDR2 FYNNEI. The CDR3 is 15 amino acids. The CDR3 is CARGTSGSRTDTQYF. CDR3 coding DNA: TGTGCCAGAGGGACTAGCGGGAGCCGCACAGATACGCAGTATTTT.

CDR3 nucleotide sequence: TGTGCCAGCAGACCAAGACAGGGCACCACTGAAGCTTTCTTT. It specifies CASRPRQGTTEAFF. The chain couples TRBV7-8 to TRBJ1-1; TRBD1 aligns across 7 bases. The CDR3 runs to 14 residues. V lost 6 bases, J lost 4 bases, and 8 bases stayed unmatched. Looked up from germline, CDR1 is SGHVS and CDR2 is FQNEAQ.

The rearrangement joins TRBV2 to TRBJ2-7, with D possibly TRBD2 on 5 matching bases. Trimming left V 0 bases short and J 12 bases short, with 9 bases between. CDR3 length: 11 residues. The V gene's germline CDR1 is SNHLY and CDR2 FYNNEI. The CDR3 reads CASSEAGSLYF. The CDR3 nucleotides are TGTGCCAGCAGTGAAGCGGGGAGTCTGTACTTC.

The CDR3 nucleotides are TGTGCCAGCAGAGGGACAGCGCGCGGTGGCTACACCTTC. Translating it yields CASRGTARGGYTF. V and J are TRBV6-5 and TRBJ1-2; TRBD1 agrees at 7 bases. This CDR3 comprises 13 residues. J was trimmed by 7 bases and V by 6 bases; bases with no gene match: 8. The germline V gene encodes CDR1 MNHEY and CDR2 SVGAGI.

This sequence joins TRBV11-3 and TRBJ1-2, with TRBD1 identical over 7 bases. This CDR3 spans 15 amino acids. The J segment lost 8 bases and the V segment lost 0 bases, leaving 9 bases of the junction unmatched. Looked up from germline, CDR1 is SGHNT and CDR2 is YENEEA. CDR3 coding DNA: TGTGCCAGCAGCTTAGAAGACAGGGAATGGCTAGGCTACACCTTC. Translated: CASSLEDREWLGYTF.